This T cell receptor (beta chain) was recorded in a study of shared clonotypes between healthy human individuals. Trimming removed 5 bases from V and 3 bases from J, with 10 bases in between. This CDR3 comprises 13 residues. Germline V gene data show CDR1 as SGDLS and CDR2 as YYNGEE. Profiled with immunoSEQ multiplex PCR; TCRdb holds only in-frame clones, not every one. In the table there are 2 million to 2.5 million clones, 85% to 95% of which are singletons. CD45RO negativity and positive selection for CCR7 defined naive CD8 cells, a population that excluded terminally differentiated effector memory CD45RA+ cells.

Input material: naive CD8+ T cells from PBMCs. V and J are TRBV9 and TRBJ2-3, with D hard to call. The receptor was derived from a man aged 18 to 29 in good health. Some clones in this sample may be carry-over from other donors' samples. The CDR3 DNA reads as TGTGCCAGCAGTGCCCAGAGAACAGATACGCAGTATTTT. Translation gives CASSAQRTDTQYF.